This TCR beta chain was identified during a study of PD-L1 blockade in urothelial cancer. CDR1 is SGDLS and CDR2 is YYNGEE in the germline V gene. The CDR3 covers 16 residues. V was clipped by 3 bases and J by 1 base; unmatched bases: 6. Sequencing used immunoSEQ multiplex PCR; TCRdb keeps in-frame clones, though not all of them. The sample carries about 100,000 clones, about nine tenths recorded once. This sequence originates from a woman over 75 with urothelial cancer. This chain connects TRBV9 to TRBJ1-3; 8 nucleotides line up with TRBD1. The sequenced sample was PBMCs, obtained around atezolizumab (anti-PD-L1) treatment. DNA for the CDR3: TGTGCCAGCAGCGCTCAGGACAGGGTGTCTGGAAACACCATATATTTT. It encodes CASSAQDRVSGNTIYF. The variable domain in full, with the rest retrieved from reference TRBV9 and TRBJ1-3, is DSGVTQTPKHLITATGQRVTLRCSPRSGDLSVYWYQQSLDQGLQFLIQYYNGEERAKGNILERFSAQQFPDLHSELNLSSLELGDSALYFCASSAQDRVSGNTIYFGEGSWLTVV.